This entry concerns a single T cell receptor (beta chain). The sample comes from a study of blood T cell repertoires in COVID-19. Study-wide background: Specimens from acute and convalescent COVID-19 originated in the United States, Italy and Spain. Sources were T cells, B-cell-depleted T cells, or PBMCs; the material itself was cDNA or gDNA.

The CDR3 has 17 amino acids. In germline, CDR1 is DFQATT, CDR2 SNEGSKA (reference sequence). Trimming at V came to 3 bases and at J to 1 base, leaving 12 bases not matched to a gene. In the original analysis: Amplification from reference gene primers served as the basis for estimated nucleated cell counts. The table came from immunoSEQ multiplex PCR; TCRdb's copy has only in-frame clones and leaves some out. V and J calls plus clone size are reproduced from that table; the DNA served to infer D and trimming. The repertoire has about 180,000 clones, 75% to 90% of them found once; the top ten carry 11%.

V and J are TRBV20-1 and TRBJ2-3; the match to TRBD2 covers 8 bases. The sequenced material came from peripheral blood. This TCR came from a human donor with active or convalescent COVID-19. The donor label of this sample is uncertain. The CDR3 reads CSASPPGRGRGTDTQYF. DNA of the CDR3: TGCAGTGCTAGTCCACCCGGGAGGGGAAGGGGCACAGATACGCAGTATTTT.